One and the same sample provided the 25 T cell receptor beta chains below, sequenced in a study of CD8+CD57+ T cells in acquired aplastic anemia. Genomic DNA acted as the template from which TCR beta VDJ combination and CDR3 sequence profiling were carried out. MiXCR, applied by TCRdb to the reads, yields one record per CDR3 protein. The sample holds approximately 190,000 distinct CDR3 sequences, 50% to 75% seen once. The source material was sorted CD4+, CD8+, or CD8+CD57+ T cells (not recorded which) from PBMCs. All receptors come from a human donor with severe aplastic anemia or a healthy control (not recorded which).

The chain is built from TRBV7-2 and TRBJ1-1; D is uncertain. Trimming took off 6 bases at V and 1 base at J, with 12 bases between the two ends. Germline-derived CDR1 and CDR2 are SGHTA and FQGNSA. The CDR3 totals 14 residues. CDR3 coding DNA: TGTACCAGCAGAGGGATATACAGGAACACTGAAGCTTTCTTT. This translates into CTSRGIYRNTEAFF.

V and J are TRBV6-5 and TRBJ2-2; 8 bases agree with TRBD2. This CDR3 region has 17 residues. Per germline, CDR1 MNHEY and CDR2 SVGAGI. J was trimmed by 8 bases and V by 6 bases; bases with no gene match: 17. For the CDR3, the DNA is TGTGCCAGCAGCCCCTGGGGGGCGGGGGGTCAAACGGGGGAGCTGTTTTTT. It yields the protein CASSPWGAGGQTGELFF.

The J gene is TRBJ1-3, the V gene TRBV7-9; D gene ambiguous. CDR3 length: 14 residues. The germline gives CDR1 SEHNR, CDR2 FQNEAQ (reference sequence). The ends were cut back, 1 base at V and 2 bases at J, with 6 bases in the middle. The CDR3 DNA reads TGTGCCAGCAGCTTAGTTGGCCCTGGAAACACCATATATTTT. Protein: CASSLVGPGNTIYF.

The rearrangement joins TRBV2 to TRBJ2-7, with D uncertain. Germline V gene lookup returns CDR1 SNHLY and CDR2 FYNNEI. This CDR3 is 13 amino acids long. V was clipped by 4 bases and J by 2 bases, with 9 bases between them. This chain's CDR3 is CASSGLLAYEQYF. CDR3 DNA: TGTGCCAGCAGTGGGTTGCTTGCCTACGAGCAGTACTTC.

This clonotype is a singleton in its sample. This chain uses TRBV7-6 with TRBJ2-5; D is ambiguous. V lost 2 bases to trimming and J lost 0 bases, with 13 bases between them. CDR3 size: 16 residues. Germline CDR1 reads SGHVS; CDR2 reads FNYEAQ. CDR3 DNA sequence: TGTGCCAGCAGCTTAAGTTTCGGGCAGAACCAAGAGACCCAGTACTTC. It encodes CASSLSFGQNQETQYF. Full variable domain (remainder filled in from reference TRBV7-6 and TRBJ2-5): GAGVSQSPRYKVTKRGQDVALRCDPISGHVSLYWYRQALGQGPEFLTYFNYEAQQDKSGLPNDRFSAERPEGSISTLTIQRTEQRDSAMYRCASSLSFGQNQETQYFGPGTRLLVL.

This clonotype was counted ten times or more. The chain is built from TRBV4-2 and TRBJ2-3, with D perhaps matching TRBD1 (5 bases). The V end was cut by 4 bases, the J end by 1 base, with 15 bases between. CDR1 and CDR2 (germline): LGHNA, YNFKEQ. There are 16 residues in the CDR3. CDR3 in DNA: TGTGCCAGCAGCCCCCCCGTAGGGGTCGGCACAGATACGCAGTATTTT. Translating gives CASSPPVGVGTDTQYF.

The chain links TRBV29-1 to TRBJ2-7, with TRBD2 matching over 9 bases. The CDR3 totals 15 residues. Germline V lookup: CDR1 SQVTM, CDR2 ANQGSEA. Trimming took 3 bases from V and 2 from J; bases not matched to a gene: 8. Here the CDR3 DNA reads TGCAGCGTTGAGGGCACTAGCGGGCTTACCTACGAGCAGTACTTC. It specifies CSVEGTSGLTYEQYF.

The J gene is TRBJ2-7, the V gene TRBV7-6; D might be TRBD2 (6 bases). The CDR3 is 14 residues long. Looked up from germline, CDR1 is SGHVS and CDR2 is FNYEAQ. Trimming shortened V by 6 bases and J by 1 base, and 13 bases separated the two germline ends. In DNA form, the CDR3 reads TGTGCCAGCAGTTACTCCGGAGGGTCCTACGAGCAGTACTTC. Amino acid sequence: CASSYSGGSYEQYF.

J is TRBJ1-2 and V is TRBV7-3, with TRBD1 identical over 7 bases. The CDR3 spans 14 residues. With V trimmed by 2 bases and J by 6 bases, 6 bases remained unmatched. The germline gives CDR1 SGHTA, CDR2 FQGTGA. The CDR3, as DNA: TGTGCCAGCAGCTTAGTGACAGGGTGCCATGGCTACACCTTC. This codes for CASSLVTGCHGYTF.

The rearrangement links TRBV24-1 to TRBJ2-1; 8 bases map to TRBD1. The CDR3 is made up of 15 amino acids. The V and J ends lost 4 bases and 9 bases, in that order; junction bases with no gene match: 10. CDR1 is KGHDR and CDR2 is SFDVKD in the germline V gene. The chain's CDR3 is CATSDVGQGKGEQFF. The DNA of the CDR3 is TGTGCCACCAGTGACGTAGGACAGGGCAAGGGTGAGCAGTTCTTC.

The chain has TRBV10-3 and TRBJ2-7; possibly TRBD1 for D (5 bases). The CDR3 consists of 12 residues. Germline-derived CDR1 and CDR2 are ENHRY and SYGVKD. The V end was cut by 7 bases, the J end by 7 bases, with 14 bases between. CDR3 nucleotide sequence: TGTGCCATCACCAGGGCCCCCACAGAGCAGTACTTC. This sequence encodes CAITRAPTEQYF.

The genes are TRBV29-1 and TRBJ2-1; D ambiguous. This CDR3 is built from 11 residues. V lost 7 bases and J 8 bases, leaving 12 bases between the germline ends. CDR1 is SQVTM, CDR2 ANQGSEA, per germline. CDR3: CSAVSSYEQFF. In DNA, the CDR3 is TGCAGCGCTGTTAGCAGTTATGAGCAGTTCTTC.

V is TRBV2 and J is TRBJ1-5; 8 positions match TRBD1. The trim removed 3 bases at V and 5 bases at J, leaving 3 bases unmatched. Per germline, CDR1 SNHLY and CDR2 FYNNEI. CDR3 length: 14 amino acids. CDR3 residues: CASSDGTGHQPQHF. DNA of the CDR3: TGTGCCAGCAGTGATGGGACAGGACATCAGCCCCAGCATTTT.

This clonotype was recorded at least ten times. The V call is TRBV11-2, the J call TRBJ2-5; D uncertain. V was trimmed by 5 bases and J by 5 bases, leaving 18 bases between them. Germline V gene sequence: CDR1 SGHAT, CDR2 FQNNGV. The CDR3 has 15 residues. CDR3 region: CASSAHHDPWETQYF. CDR3 nucleotides: TGTGCCAGCAGCGCTCACCACGACCCCTGGGAGACCCAGTACTTC.

The chain has TRBV25-1 and TRBJ1-3; weak D call: TRBD1 (5 bases). Germline V gene sequence: CDR1 MGHDK, CDR2 SYGVNS. V lost 6 bases to trimming and J lost 0 bases, with 9 bases between them. CDR3 length: 14 residues. The CDR3 here is CASSRGVSGNTIYF. DNA for the CDR3: TGTGCCAGCAGCCGGGGGGTCTCTGGAAACACCATATATTTT. Together with reference TRBV25-1 and TRBJ1-3, the CDR3 gives the full variable domain: EADIYQTPRYLVIGTGKKITLECSQTMGHDKMYWYQQDPGMELHLIHYSYGVNSTEKGDLSSESTVSRIRTEHFPLTLESARPSHTSQYLCASSRGVSGNTIYFGEGSWLTVV.

The V call is TRBV19, the J call TRBJ1-2; D might be TRBD1 (5 bases). CDR1 LNHDA and CDR2 SQIVND come from the germline V gene (reference sequence). The V and J ends lost 6 bases and 7 bases respectively, with 12 bases between them. The CDR3 length is 12 residues. CDR3 amino acids: CASRPVGGGYTF. The CDR3 coding sequence is TGTGCCAGTAGGCCGGTTGGGGGTGGCTACACCTTC.

The sample holds many counts of this clonotype. In nucleotides, the CDR3 is TGCAGTGCTAGAGATGTGTGGGGGGGCGGGTACGAGCAGTACTTC. Protein product: CSARDVWGGGYEQYF. This chain joins TRBV20-1 and TRBJ2-7, with D maybe TRBD2 (7 bases). The germline V gene encodes CDR1 DFQATT and CDR2 SNEGSKA (reference sequence). The CDR3 has 15 residues. V shed 0 bases and J shed 4 bases, with 16 bases lying between them.

This clonotype has a handful of counts. The V and J genes are TRBV24-1 and TRBJ2-3; D gene uncertain. V was pared by 6 bases and J by 5 bases, with 5 bases between. Per germline, CDR1 KGHDR and CDR2 SFDVKD. This CDR3 contains 11 residues. The CDR3 is CATSSIDTQYF. CDR3 coding DNA: TGTGCCACCAGTTCGATAGATACGCAGTATTTT.

In its sample, this clonotype was seen many times. The chain carries TRBV2 and TRBJ1-1, with D possibly being TRBD1 (6 bases). In germline, CDR1 is SNHLY, CDR2 FYNNEI. Between the trimmed V and J ends, which lost 4 bases and 5 bases, there was a span of 14 bases. The CDR3 contains 14 residues. CDR3 sequence reads: CASSAHGGETEAFF. CDR3 sequence (DNA): TGTGCCAGCAGTGCTCACGGGGGCGAGACTGAAGCTTTCTTT.

The table lists this clonotype with a few counts. The chain is built from TRBV20-1 and TRBJ2-5; D might be TRBD1 or TRBD2, each matching 6 bases. The CDR3 is 13 residues long. Trimming cost V 2 bases and J 5 bases, with 12 bases left between them. Germline CDR1 and CDR2: DFQATT and SNEGSKA (reference sequence). The CDR3 nucleotides are TGCAGTGCTAGACCGGGGGCAGGGGAGACCCAGTACTTC. Its protein product is CSARPGAGETQYF.

The chain is built from TRBV2 and TRBJ2-7; unclear D gene. Trimming left V 7 bases short and J 2 bases short, with 9 bases between. The CDR3 runs to 12 residues. The V gene's germline CDR1 is SNHLY and CDR2 FYNNEI. CDR3 sequence: CASTVNAYEQYF. The CDR3 DNA is TGTGCCAGCACCGTTAATGCCTACGAGCAGTACTTC.

The genes are TRBV15 and TRBJ1-4, with D possibly matching TRBD1 (5 bases). Germline V gene sequence: CDR1 LNHNV, CDR2 YYDKDF (reference sequence). Between the trimmed V and J ends, which lost 2 bases and 8 bases, there was a span of 12 bases. This CDR3 is built from 14 residues. CDR3 residues: CATSRPGPGEKLFF. CDR3 sequence (DNA): TGTGCCACCAGCAGACCCGGGCCAGGGGAAAAACTGTTTTTT.

Regarding this clonotype: One end of the junction fails to match germline, which may point to a read error. The J gene is TRBJ2-1, the V gene TRBV7-7; tentative D call: TRBD2 (5 bases). This CDR3 comprises 14 residues. Germline V CDR1 and CDR2: SSHAT, FNYEAQ (reference sequence). The CDR3 DNA reads TGTGCTAGCAGCTTAGAGGGCCTCAACAATGGGCAGTTCTTC. This codes for CASSLEGLNNGQFF.

This clonotype was picked up one time. The genes are TRBV9 and TRBJ1-1; D possibly corresponds to TRBD1 (6 bases). CDR3 length: 14 amino acids. V was trimmed by 0 bases and J by 14 bases, leaving 20 bases between them. CDR1 SGDLS and CDR2 YYNGEE come from the germline V gene. The CDR3 nucleotides are TGTGCCAGCAGCGTAGGGGACAACGCGGGTCCGGCGTTCTTT. This encodes CASSVGDNAGPAFF.

In its sample, this clonotype was seen many times. The chain joins TRBV5-6 to TRBJ2-7; 9 bases are shared with TRBD2. Germline V CDR1 and CDR2: SGHDT, YYEEEE. The CDR3 runs to 15 residues. With V trimmed by 2 bases and J by 4 bases, 7 bases remained unmatched. CDR3 region: CASSLVASGAYEQYF. CDR3 DNA sequence: TGTGCCAGCAGCTTAGTTGCTAGCGGGGCATACGAGCAGTACTTC.